These 28 T cell receptor beta chains came from one sample sequenced in a study of OX40 agonist ivuxolimab in advanced cancers. Libraries were prepared by immunoSEQ multiplex PCR; TCRdb keeps only in-frame clonotypes and omits some of them. The data show 71,000 or so clones, with over 75% seen just once and around 8.2% held by the top ten. Sequenced here: CD4+ or CD8+ T cells sorted from blood, sampled in a trial of the OX40 agonist ivuxolimab. The source is an adult with an advanced solid tumor such as melanoma, head and neck, liver or kidney cancer.

This sequence joins TRBV5-8 and TRBJ1-1, with D perhaps matching TRBD1 (5 bases). The CDR3 spans 16 residues. V lost 4 bases to trimming and J lost 0 bases, with 16 bases between them. Germline V gene data show CDR1 as SGHTS and CDR2 as YDEGEE. In nucleotides, the CDR3 is TGTGCCAGCAGCCATTCGCCAGGGAGAATGAACACTGAAGCTTTCTTT. This gives the protein CASSHSPGRMNTEAFF. Combining the CDR3 with reference TRBV5-8 and TRBJ1-1 gives the whole variable domain EAGVTQSPTHLIKTRGQQATLRCSPISGHTSVYWYQQALGLGLQFLLWYDEGEERNRGNFPPRFSGRQFPNYSSELNVNALELEDSALYLCASSHSPGRMNTEAFFGQGTRLTVV.

The chain recombines TRBV28 with TRBJ2-7, with D tentatively TRBD2 (6 bases). CDR1 MDHEN and CDR2 SYDVKM come from the germline V gene. This CDR3 has 13 residues. The V end lost 6 bases, the J end lost 0 bases, and 9 bases lay between the germline ends. The CDR3 nucleotides read TGTGCCAGCAGGACTAGTTTCTCCTACGAGCAGTACTTC. Amino acids: CASRTSFSYEQYF. Using reference TRBV28 and TRBJ2-7 for the parts outside the CDR3, the full variable domain is DVKVTQSSRYLVKRTGEKVFLECVQDMDHENMFWYRQDPGLGLRLIYFSYDVKMKEKGDIPEGYSVSREKKERFSLILESASTNQTSMYLCASRTSFSYEQYFGPGTRLTVT.

This clone was detected only once. The chain links TRBV19 to TRBJ2-7; 10 positions match TRBD2. With 9 bases clipped from V and 1 base from J, the junction kept 9 bases outside the gene matches. The germline CDR1 and CDR2 sequences are LNHDA and SQIVND (reference sequence). The CDR3 runs 15 residues. In DNA, the CDR3 is TGTGCCAGCCACACCAGCGGGAGGGGTTCCTACGAGCAGTACTTC. It translates to CASHTSGRGSYEQYF.

The rearrangement links TRBV7-9 to TRBJ2-1; D ambiguous. The length of the CDR3 is 14 residues. Trimming cost V 2 bases and J 3 bases, with 8 bases left between them. The germline V gene has CDR1 SEHNR and CDR2 FQNEAQ (reference sequence). Written as DNA, the CDR3 is TGTGCCAGCAGCTTATCCGCCAGCTACAATGAGCAGTTCTTC. Encoded protein: CASSLSASYNEQFF.

This clone was seen only once. The chain joins TRBV7-9 to TRBJ1-4, with D hard to call. CDR1 and CDR2 from the germline V gene are SEHNR and FQNEAQ (reference sequence). V was trimmed by 5 bases and J by 6 bases, leaving 10 bases between them. The CDR3 contains 13 residues. The CDR3 DNA reads TGTGCCAGCAGCCCGGGGATTCATGAAAAACTGTTTTTT. Protein product: CASSPGIHEKLFF.

The V gene is TRBV7-3, the J gene TRBJ2-3; D not certain. V was trimmed by 1 base and J by 6 bases, leaving 8 bases between them. The length of the CDR3 is 13 residues. The germline gives CDR1 SGHTA, CDR2 FQGTGA. The CDR3 sequence: CASSLKYSDTQYF. The CDR3 DNA reads TGTGCCAGCAGCTTAAAGTATTCCGATACGCAGTATTTT.

This clone was observed a handful of times. The rearrangement links TRBV7-9 to TRBJ1-6; 9 positions agree with TRBD1. From germline, CDR1 is SEHNR and CDR2 FQNEAQ (reference sequence). V shed 5 bases, J shed 8 bases, and the junction held 7 bases outside the gene matches. CDR3 size: 15 residues. The CDR3 sequence: CASSPTGGADSPLHF. CDR3 coding DNA: TGTGCCAGCAGCCCAACAGGGGGCGCCGATTCACCCCTCCACTTT.

The rearrangement uses TRBV29-1 and TRBJ2-5; no definite D call. V lost 4 bases to trimming and J lost 5 bases, with 11 bases between them. In germline, CDR1 is SQVTM, CDR2 ANQGSEA. This CDR3 region has 12 residues. The CDR3 region is CSVGGGSETQYF. CDR3 nucleotide sequence: TGCAGCGTTGGGGGTGGCAGCGAGACCCAGTACTTC.

This clone was detected only once. This chain uses TRBV2 with TRBJ1-2; D uncertain. This CDR3 is 13 amino acids long. Trimming took off 7 bases at V and 8 bases at J, with 17 bases between the two ends. Germline values: CDR1 SNHLY, CDR2 FYNNEI. The CDR3 DNA follows: TGTGCCAGCATGGTACAGTGGGAGGGAGGCTACACCTTC. Protein sequence: CASMVQWEGGYTF.

The V gene is TRBV21-1, the J gene TRBJ2-5. TRBV21-1 is a pseudogene locus. This CDR3 contains 9 residues. CDR3 DNA: TGTGCCAGCAGCAAATGCCCGTACTTC. This gives the protein CASSKCPYF.

The chain couples TRBV4-1 to TRBJ2-3; 8 nucleotides agree with TRBD2. Germline-derived CDR1 and CDR2 are MGHRA and YSYEKL. This CDR3 region has 17 residues. Trimming cost V 2 bases and J 2 bases; bases outside gene matches: 9. In nucleotides, the CDR3 is TGCGCCAGCAGCCAATCCGGCGGGGGGTGGGACACAGATACGCAGTATTTT. Encoded protein: CASSQSGGGWDTDTQYF.

CDR3 DNA sequence: TGTGCCAGCAGTCTAGCGGGGGCCAACGAGCAGTACGTC. It translates to CASSLAGANEQYV. This chain uses TRBV2 with TRBJ2-7; TRBD2 matches at 10 bases. The CDR3 contains 13 residues. Germline CDR1 is SNHLY and CDR2 is FYNNEI. Trimming cost V 5 bases and J 5 bases; bases outside gene matches: 3.

The chain employs TRBV5-4 and TRBJ2-5, with 7 bases matching TRBD1. J was trimmed by 0 bases and V by 0 bases; bases with no gene match: 5. The CDR3 has 16 amino acids. CDR1 and CDR2 from the germline V gene are SGHNT and YYREEE (reference sequence). DNA for the CDR3: TGTGCCAGCAGCTTGGGACAGGGATTGTACCAAGAGACCCAGTACTTC. Residues: CASSLGQGLYQETQYF.

This chain connects TRBV4-2 to TRBJ1-1, with D uncertain. The CDR3 extends over 15 amino acids. Trimming removed 0 bases at V and 4 bases at J, with 12 bases between. From germline, CDR1 is LGHNA and CDR2 YNFKEQ. The CDR3 loop reads CASSQEIPGFTEAFF. CDR3 DNA sequence: TGTGCCAGCAGCCAAGAAATTCCGGGTTTCACTGAAGCTTTCTTT.

In this sample, this clone turned up once. The gene calls are TRBV5-6 and TRBJ2-1; 8 bases are a match to TRBD1. The V gene's germline CDR1 is SGHDT and CDR2 YYEEEE. This CDR3 comprises 15 residues. The V and J ends lost 4 bases and 6 bases, in that order; junction bases with no gene match: 9. The CDR3 reads CASSPPGGGFNEQFF. CDR3 nucleotide sequence: TGTGCCAGCAGCCCGCCAGGGGGCGGATTCAATGAGCAGTTCTTC.

The chain employs TRBV18 and TRBJ2-1; 9 bases match TRBD1. J was trimmed by 5 bases and V by 3 bases; bases with no gene match: 5. CDR1 and CDR2 from the germline V gene are KGHSH and LQKENI. The CDR3 has 15 residues. CDR3 protein: CASSPLGQGNNEQFF. The CDR3 DNA reads as TGTGCCAGCTCACCCCTGGGACAGGGAAACAATGAGCAGTTCTTC.

This clone was counted once. CDR3: CASSLVDMNTEAFF. The CDR3 coding sequence is TGCGCCAGCAGCTTGGTAGATATGAACACTGAAGCTTTCTTT. V gene TRBV5-1 combines with J gene TRBJ1-1; D unresolved. This CDR3 has 14 residues. Germline values: CDR1 SGHRS, CDR2 YFSETQ. Trimming took 0 bases from V and 0 from J, leaving 6 bases between them.

This chain links TRBV6-1 with TRBJ1-2; perhaps TRBD1 as D (6 bases). The CDR3 spans 14 residues. V lost 1 base and J lost 4, with 10 bases in between. Germline V gene data show CDR1 as MNHNS and CDR2 as SASEGT. CDR3: CASSEVQGRYGYTF. CDR3 nucleotide sequence: TGTGCCAGCAGTGAAGTCCAGGGGCGCTATGGCTACACCTTC.

The CDR3 DNA follows: TGTGCCAGCAGTTTTCGTCCTAGCAGAAACAATGAGCAGTTCTTC. Encoded protein: CASSFRPSRNNEQFF. The chain couples TRBV28 to TRBJ2-1, with D possibly being TRBD2 (5 bases). This CDR3 has 15 residues. V dropped 3 bases and J dropped 5 bases, with 14 bases sitting between them. In germline, CDR1 is MDHEN, CDR2 SYDVKM.

The rearrangement joins TRBV6-6 to TRBJ1-2; tentative D call: TRBD1 (6 bases). Germline values: CDR1 MNHNY, CDR2 SVGAGI (reference sequence). CDR3 length equals 14 residues. The V end was cut by 0 bases, the J end by 4 bases, with 9 bases between. CDR3 loop: CASSYSSGAYGYTF. CDR3 nucleotides: TGTGCCAGCAGTTACTCGTCAGGGGCCTATGGCTACACCTTC.

The chain joins TRBV7-2 to TRBJ2-3; possibly TRBD1 for D (6 bases). Looked up from germline, CDR1 is SGHTA and CDR2 is FQGNSA. V was shortened by 1 base and J by 1 base, with 6 bases between the two germline ends. The CDR3 has 14 amino acids. The CDR3 spells CASSLGGRTDTQYF. CDR3 nucleotide sequence: TGTGCCAGCAGCTTAGGGGGGCGCACAGATACGCAGTATTTT.

V is TRBV29-1 and J is TRBJ2-3, with a weak D call TRBD2 (7 bases). V was cut by 3 bases and J by 4 bases, with 11 bases left in between. The CDR3 totals 13 residues. Germline V CDR1 and CDR2: SQVTM, ANQGSEA. The CDR3 region has the DNA TGCAGCGTTGATTGGGGGGGCTCAGATACGCAGTATTTT. This gives the protein CSVDWGGSDTQYF.

The chain uses TRBV5-4 and TRBJ2-3, with 9 bases fitting TRBD1. Trimming removed 0 bases from V and 3 bases from J; junction bases left unmatched: 8. Germline V gene lookup returns CDR1 SGHNT and CDR2 YYREEE (reference sequence). The CDR3 has 17 residues. CDR3 nucleotide sequence: TGTGCCAGCAGCTTGGCATCCCGGGACAGGGCTACAGATACGCAGTATTTT. Translating it yields CASSLASRDRATDTQYF.

This clone was picked up a small number of times. This CDR3 reads CASSSLAGAVDTQYF. For the CDR3, the DNA is TGTGCCAGCAGTTCCCTAGCGGGAGCGGTAGATACGCAGTATTTT. J is TRBJ2-3 and V is TRBV28, with 10 bases aligning to TRBD2. This CDR3 region has 15 residues. Losses at the gene ends were 4 bases for V and 5 bases for J; bases not matched to a gene: 6. Germline values: CDR1 MDHEN, CDR2 SYDVKM.

The J gene is TRBJ2-1, the V gene TRBV6-6; TRBD2 aligns across 9 bases. The V segment lost 5 bases and the J segment 8 bases; nucleotides outside the gene matches: 7. Germline CDR1 is MNHNY and CDR2 is SVGAGI (reference sequence). The CDR3 contains 14 residues. The CDR3 nucleotides read TGTGCCAGCAGTACGAGCGGGGGGTGGTATGAGCAGTTCTTC. This sequence encodes CASSTSGGWYEQFF.

The CDR3 reads CASSLTASGNTIYF. In nucleotides, the CDR3 is TGTGCCAGCAGTTTGACAGCCTCTGGAAACACCATATATTTT. The chain combines TRBV28 with TRBJ1-3; the D gene is possibly TRBD1 (5 bases). Germline values: CDR1 MDHEN, CDR2 SYDVKM. Trimming left V 3 bases short and J 0 bases short, with 6 bases between. The CDR3 contains 14 residues. The full variable domain, in which reference TRBV28 and TRBJ1-3 provide the parts outside the CDR3, is DVKVTQSSRYLVKRTGEKVFLECVQDMDHENMFWYRQDPGLGLRLIYFSYDVKMKEKGDIPEGYSVSREKKERFSLILESASTNQTSMYLCASSLTASGNTIYFGEGSWLTVV.

This clone was observed once. This rearrangement joins TRBV11-3 to TRBJ2-1, with D maybe TRBD2 (6 bases). This CDR3 contains 16 residues. The V gene lost 5 bases and the J gene lost 1 base, with 15 bases spanning the gap. CDR1 and CDR2 (germline): SGHNT, YENEEA. CDR3 in DNA: TGTGCCAGCAGCCAACTTGGGGGACTTTCCTACAATGAGCAGTTCTTC. Translation: CASSQLGGLSYNEQFF.

This chain connects TRBV10-3 to TRBJ2-7, with D tentatively TRBD1 or TRBD2 (7 bases each). CDR1 is ENHRY, CDR2 SYGVKD, per germline. The V end lost 0 bases, the J end lost 3 bases, and 15 bases lay between the germline ends. The length of the CDR3 is 16 residues. CDR3 residues: CAISESGGTDYYEQYF. The CDR3 coding sequence is TGTGCCATCAGTGAGTCGGGAGGGACAGACTACTACGAGCAGTACTTC.